Listed below are T cell receptor beta chains from one sample, sequenced in a study of vaccination and CD4 T cells after COVID-19. Their recognized antigens are unknown. TCRdb re-derived calls from the PCR reads in MiXCR, one entry per CDR3 protein. The sample has 8,500 to 9,500 distinct CDR3 sequences, more than 60% seen once. Source material: CD4+ T cells from blood, cultured in vitro. The receptors were gathered from a human donor who had recovered from COVID-19. Each CDR3 is given with its conserved first and last residue. D genes are given only for firm matches. Not every row has a clone size; where given, it reads once, few, many or a size class.

V: TRBV6-1
D: .
size: .
J: TRBJ1-1
CDR3: CASTPLRGAGEAFF
DNA: TGTGCCAGCACCCCGCTCAGGGGAGCAGGTGAAGCTTTCTTT

V: TRBV20-1
D: TRBD2
size: .
J: TRBJ2-3
CDR3: CSAPTSGGARGTDTQYF
DNA: TGCAGTGCCCCCACTAGCGGGGGGGCCCGGGGCACAGATACGCAGTATTTT

V: TRBV30
D: TRBD1
size: .
J: TRBJ2-7
CDR3: CAWSVPLDRARVNEQYF
DNA: TGTGCCTGGAGTGTACCTCTGGACAGGGCCCGTGTTAACGAGCAGTACTTC

V: TRBV20-1
D: .
size: .
J: TRBJ2-1
CDR3: CSARDPAANNEQFF
DNA: TGCAGTGCTAGAGATCCCGCAGCAAACAATGAGCAGTTCTTC

V: TRBV20-1
D: .
size: .
J: TRBJ1-5
CDR3: CSARSKGQPQHF
DNA: TGCAGTGCTAGATCAAAGGGCCAGCCCCAGCATTTT

V: TRBV6-1
D: .
size: .
J: TRBJ1-2
CDR3: CASSRGLGYGYTF
DNA: TGTGCCAGCAGCCGAGGGCTGGGCTATGGCTACACCTTC

V: TRBV20-1
D: .
size: once
J: TRBJ2-5
CDR3: CSARAMELGGQETQYF
DNA: TGCAGTGCTAGAGCTATGGAGTTAGGGGGGCAAGAGACCCAGTACTTC

V: TRBV7-3
D: TRBD1
size: few
J: TRBJ2-3
CDR3: CASSPNRGLNTQYF
DNA: TGTGCCAGCAGCCCCAACAGGGGGCTAAATACGCAGTATTTT

V: TRBV24-1
D: .
size: .
J: TRBJ2-6
CDR3: CATSDQQGDTNVLTF
DNA: TGTGCCACCAGTGATCAGCAAGGGGATACCAACGTCCTGACTTTC

V: TRBV29-1
D: TRBD2
size: .
J: TRBJ2-3
CDR3: CSVLGLAGLTDTQYF
DNA: TGCAGCGTCTTGGGACTAGCGGGGCTAACAGATACGCAGTATTTT

V: TRBV29-1
D: .
size: .
J: TRBJ1-2
CDR3: CSVESGYTF
DNA: TGCAGCGTTGAGTCTGGCTACACCTTC

V: TRBV4-1
D: .
size: .
J: TRBJ1-2
CDR3: CASNPAGGPGGYTF
DNA: TGCGCCAGCAACCCCGCTGGGGGGCCGGGGGGCTACACCTTC

V: TRBV20-1
D: .
size: few
J: TRBJ2-5
CDR3: CSARQNHKTQYF
DNA: TGCAGTGCTAGACAGAACCATAAGACCCAGTACTTC

V: TRBV19
D: .
size: .
J: TRBJ1-1
CDR3: CASSISHRDTEAFF
DNA: TGTGCCAGTAGTATAAGCCACCGTGACACTGAAGCTTTCTTT

V: TRBV6-1
D: .
size: .
J: TRBJ1-1
CDR3: CASRGPGLGTEAFF
DNA: TGTGCCAGCAGGGGGCCGGGTCTGGGCACTGAAGCTTTCTTT

V: TRBV20-1
D: TRBD1
size: .
J: TRBJ1-2
CDR3: CSASRDRDGYTF
DNA: TGCAGTGCCAGCCGGGACAGAGATGGCTACACCTTC

V: TRBV20-1
D: TRBD1
size: .
J: TRBJ2-7
CDR3: CSARPPTGIYEQYF
DNA: TGCAGTGCTAGGCCCCCGACAGGGATCTACGAGCAGTACTTC

V: TRBV6-2/TRBV6-3
D: TRBD1
size: few
J: TRBJ1-2
CDR3: CASSIDRDGNYGYTF
DNA: TGTGCCAGCAGTATCGACAGGGATGGAAACTATGGCTACACCTTC

V: TRBV14
D: .
size: few
J: TRBJ2-7
CDR3: CASSQEWGRTSSYEQYF
DNA: TGTGCCAGCAGCCAAGAGTGGGGGAGGACCTCCTCCTACGAGCAGTACTTC

V: TRBV2
D: .
size: .
J: TRBJ2-1
CDR3: CASSGGDSSYNEQFF
DNA: TGTGCCAGCAGTGGAGGCGACAGCTCCTACAATGAGCAGTTCTTC

V: TRBV6-1
D: TRBD2
size: few
J: TRBJ2-2
CDR3: CATRLAGDYTGELFF
DNA: TGTGCCACCAGACTAGCGGGGGACTACACCGGGGAGCTGTTTTTT

V: TRBV6-5
D: .
size: .
J: TRBJ1-6
CDR3: CASSYGRGGSYNSPLHF
DNA: TGTGCCAGCAGTTACGGCAGGGGTGGGTCCTATAATTCACCCCTCCACTTT

V: TRBV20-1
D: TRBD2
size: .
J: TRBJ2-1
CDR3: CSARSTSGTPPGFF
DNA: TGCAGTGCTAGGTCGACTAGCGGGACCCCCCCGGGATTCTTC

V: TRBV20-1
D: .
size: .
J: TRBJ1-1
CDR3: CSAPSKGVTKTEAFF
DNA: TGCAGTGCTCCGAGTAAAGGGGTGACAAAAACTGAAGCTTTCTTT

V: TRBV2
D: .
size: .
J: TRBJ1-1
CDR3: CARRGSNTEAFF
DNA: TGTGCCAGACGGGGGTCGAACACTGAAGCTTTCTTT

V: TRBV7-2
D: .
size: .
J: TRBJ1-1
CDR3: CASSFSVNTEAFF
DNA: TGTGCCAGCAGCTTTAGCGTGAACACTGAAGCTTTCTTT

V: TRBV5-4
D: .
size: .
J: TRBJ2-1
CDR3: CASSPKGDGGASFNEQFF
DNA: TGTGCCAGCAGCCCAAAAGGCGACGGCGGGGCATCCTTCAATGAGCAGTTCTTC

V: TRBV20-1
D: .
size: .
J: TRBJ2-3
CDR3: CSARDPLGPDTQYF
DNA: TGCAGTGCTAGAGATCCTTTGGGCCCAGATACGCAGTATTTT

V: TRBV19
D: .
size: .
J: TRBJ1-5
CDR3: CASSTTGRGQPQHF
DNA: TGTGCCAGTAGTACAACAGGGAGGGGTCAGCCCCAGCATTTT

V: TRBV20-1
D: TRBD2
size: few
J: TRBJ2-2
CDR3: CSARASGRPTGELFF
DNA: TGCAGTGCTAGAGCCAGCGGGAGGCCCACCGGGGAGCTGTTTTTT

V: TRBV10-1
D: TRBD2
size: .
J: TRBJ2-3
CDR3: CASSTTSGGTDTQYF
DNA: TGCGCCAGCAGCACCACTAGCGGGGGCACAGATACGCAGTATTTT

V: TRBV23-1
D: .
size: .
J: TRBJ2-2
CDR3: CASSEWTYANTGELFF
DNA: TGCGCCAGCAGTGAATGGACTTACGCGAACACCGGGGAGCTGTTTTTT

V: TRBV20-1
D: TRBD1
size: .
J: TRBJ1-1
CDR3: CSALPGTGDPEAFF
DNA: TGCAGTGCTCTCCCAGGGACAGGAGATCCTGAAGCTTTCTTT

V: TRBV28
D: .
size: .
J: TRBJ1-5
CDR3: CASSLGRRGGGPQHF
DNA: TGTGCCAGCAGCTTAGGGCGCCGGGGTGGAGGGCCCCAGCATTTT

V: TRBV21-1
D: .
size: .
J: TRBJ1-4
CDR3: CASSKGTGLNEKLFF
DNA: TGTGCCAGCAGCAAAGGGACGGGACTTAATGAAAAACTGTTTTTT

V: TRBV4-1
D: .
size: .
J: TRBJ1-1
CDR3: CASSQGGRANTEAFF
DNA: TGCGCCAGCAGCCAAGGAGGGAGGGCCAACACTGAAGCTTTCTTT

V: TRBV27
D: .
size: .
J: TRBJ1-1
CDR3: CASSWAGRVDTEAFF
DNA: TGTGCCAGCAGTTGGGCGGGGAGGGTGGACACTGAAGCTTTCTTT

V: TRBV10-2
D: .
size: .
J: TRBJ2-5
CDR3: CASLEGLRETQYF
DNA: TGCGCCAGCCTTGAAGGCCTGAGAGAGACCCAGTACTTC

V: TRBV2
D: TRBD2
size: .
J: TRBJ2-3
CDR3: CASSKGLAFDTQYF
DNA: TGTGCCAGCAGTAAGGGACTAGCTTTCGATACGCAGTATTTT

V: TRBV29-1
D: .
size: .
J: TRBJ2-7
CDR3: CSVEVTAAYEQYF
DNA: TGCAGCGTTGAAGTGACAGCTGCCTACGAGCAGTACTTC

V: TRBV19
D: .
size: .
J: TRBJ2-3
CDR3: CASRWDAYTDTQYF
DNA: TGTGCCAGTAGGTGGGACGCTTACACAGATACGCAGTATTTT

V: TRBV5-4
D: .
size: .
J: TRBJ1-2
CDR3: CASSSWGVDGYTF
DNA: TGTGCCAGCAGCTCATGGGGAGTGGATGGCTACACCTTC

V: TRBV7-2
D: .
size: .
J: TRBJ1-2
CDR3: CASSSGRESGYTF
DNA: TGTGCCAGCAGCTCAGGGCGGGAGTCTGGCTACACCTTC

V: TRBV30
D: .
size: .
J: TRBJ1-5
CDR3: CASRPGSLGSNQPQHF
DNA: TGTGCCTCCCGACCGGGATCCCTTGGTAGCAATCAGCCCCAGCATTTT

V: TRBV20-1
D: .
size: .
J: TRBJ2-7
CDR3: CSAGGGNRDEQYF
DNA: TGCAGTGCGGGGGGTGGGAATCGGGACGAGCAGTACTTC

V: TRBV20-1
D: .
size: .
J: TRBJ2-2
CDR3: CSAAPLGWNTGELFF
DNA: TGCAGTGCCGCCCCGCTCGGGTGGAACACCGGGGAGCTGTTTTTT